The 21 T cell receptor beta chains below all came from one sample that was sequenced in a study of shared clonotypes between healthy human individuals. TCRdb keeps only in-frame clones here, not all; method: immunoSEQ multiplex PCR. Among about 2.4 million clones, more than 90% were seen once, and the ten largest hold over 0.12%. Specimen: naive CD4+ T cells sorted from blood. The subset here: CD45RA+ positively selected. The receptors originated from a young man in good health.

V and J are TRBV5-1 and TRBJ2-1; TRBD1 matches at 9 bases. Germline-derived CDR1 and CDR2 are SGHRS and YFSETQ. V lost 3 bases and J lost 3; bases outside the gene matches: 7. The CDR3 consists of 16 residues. The CDR3, as DNA: TGCGCCAGCAGCTCACAGGGGGCGGTTGGCTACAATGAGCAGTTCTTC. It translates to CASSSQGAVGYNEQFF.

The chain uses TRBV6-4 and TRBJ2-1; 13 positions agree with TRBD2. Germline CDR1 is MRHNA and CDR2 is SNTAGT. This CDR3 region has 15 residues. J lost 6 bases, V lost 4 bases, and 3 bases had no gene match. Written as DNA, the CDR3 is TGTGCCAGCAGTGCGGGACTAGCGGGACCCAATGAGCAGTTCTTC. Its translation: CASSAGLAGPNEQFF.

This clone was seen only once. The chain carries TRBV12-2 and TRBJ2-7; the table's D gene call, TRBD1, was not cross checked with the DNA. TRBV12-2 is described as a pseudogene. This CDR3 comprises 16 residues. The CDR3 bases are TGTGCAAGTCGCTTAGCTTCAGGGGATTGCTCCTACGAGCAGTACTTC. Translation: CASRLASGDCSYEQYF.

V and J are TRBV7-2 and TRBJ1-2; D is uncertain. The V end lost 1 base, the J end lost 3 bases, and 15 bases lay between the germline ends. The CDR3 sequence is 16 residues long. Germline V CDR1 and CDR2: SGHTA, FQGNSA. CDR3 sequence: CASSLGEGGYYYGYTF. CDR3 DNA: TGTGCCAGCAGCTTAGGGGAGGGCGGGTACTACTATGGCTACACCTTC.

V is TRBV18 and J is TRBJ2-7; TRBD1 might be the D (6 bases). V lost 2 bases and J lost 0, with 14 bases in between. The germline V gene has CDR1 KGHSH and CDR2 LQKENI. The CDR3 has 16 amino acids. As DNA, the CDR3 is TGTGCCAGCTCACCATTCGGGACACTGACCTCCTACGAGCAGTACTTC. It translates to CASSPFGTLTSYEQYF.

This clone was recorded only once. This chain joins TRBV5-6 and TRBJ2-1; D is perhaps TRBD2 (6 bases). CDR1 SGHDT and CDR2 YYEEEE come from the germline V gene. This CDR3 comprises 17 residues. V was trimmed by 0 bases and J by 3 bases, leaving 16 bases between them. The CDR3 sequence: CASSLATGDNNYNEQFF. In DNA, the CDR3 is TGTGCCAGCAGCTTGGCGACGGGGGATAACAACTACAATGAGCAGTTCTTC.

This chain connects TRBV19 to TRBJ1-4, with TRBD1 matching 10 bases. V gave up 5 bases and J gave up 7 bases; unmatched junction bases: 13. This CDR3 is 17 amino acids long. Germline V gives CDR1 LNHDA, CDR2 SQIVND (reference sequence). CDR3 amino acids: CASSSTGTGDLGEKLFF. CDR3 coding DNA: TGTGCCAGTAGTTCAACCGGGACAGGGGACCTCGGTGAAAAACTGTTTTTT.

This clone was picked up one time. V and J are TRBV21-1 and TRBJ2-2; TRBD2, the table's D call, lacks a check against the DNA. TRBV21-1 is labeled a pseudogene. The CDR3 consists of 19 residues. The CDR3 DNA reads TGTGCCAGCAGCAAATCCCCGTGTCTAGCGGGGGGGGTCACCGGGGAGCTGTTTTTT. It translates to CASSKSPCLAGGVTGELFF.

The chain uses TRBV6-1 and TRBJ1-2; D not resolved. The CDR3 runs to 14 residues. Trimming left V 7 bases short and J 0 bases short, with 12 bases between. Germline V gene sequence: CDR1 MNHNS, CDR2 SASEGT. The CDR3 region is CASIWTGTNYGYTF. CDR3 nucleotide sequence: TGTGCCAGCATTTGGACGGGTACTAACTATGGCTACACCTTC.

The rearrangement links TRBV7-2 to TRBJ2-2, with TRBD2 matching 7 bases. Germline CDR1 is SGHTA and CDR2 is FQGNSA. With V trimmed by 1 base and J by 1 base, 6 bases remained unmatched. The CDR3 is 17 amino acids. Here the CDR3 reads CASSLGSLAENTGELFF. The CDR3 region has the DNA TGTGCCAGCAGCTTAGGATCTCTAGCGGAGAACACCGGGGAGCTGTTTTTT.

The count of this clone is one. The chain combines TRBV30 with TRBJ2-7; 8 positions match TRBD2. The trim removed 7 bases at V and 9 bases at J, leaving 8 bases unmatched. Looked up from germline, CDR1 is GTSNPN and CDR2 is SVGIG (reference sequence). CDR3 length equals 11 residues. CDR3 sequence (DNA): TGTGCCTTGGCCACGGGAGGGGTGCAGTACTTC. The encoded protein is CALATGGVQYF.

The V call is TRBV25-1, the J call TRBJ2-3, with D uncertain. V was shortened by 1 base and J by 6 bases, with 8 bases between the two germline ends. The CDR3 totals 13 residues. The germline V gene encodes CDR1 MGHDK and CDR2 SYGVNS. Here the CDR3 DNA reads TGTGCCAGCAGTGAATTGAGTAGGGATACGCAGTATTTT. Its translation: CASSELSRDTQYF. Drawing the rest from reference TRBV25-1 and TRBJ2-3, the complete variable domain is EADIYQTPRYLVIGTGKKITLECSQTMGHDKMYWYQQDPGMELHLIHYSYGVNSTEKGDLSSESTVSRIRTEHFPLTLESARPSHTSQYLCASSELSRDTQYFGPGTRLTVL.

This clone was recorded only once. V and J are TRBV7-3 and TRBJ2-1; TRBD1 aligns across 9 bases. This CDR3 is built from 15 residues. The germline gives CDR1 SGHTA, CDR2 FQGTGA. V shed 4 bases and J 5 bases; nucleotides not matched to a gene: 6. The CDR3 DNA reads as TGTGCCAGCAGCTACAGGGGGCCTGGGGACAATGAGCAGTTCTTC. Its translation: CASSYRGPGDNEQFF.

The rearrangement links TRBV7-8 to TRBJ2-1; D not resolved. The CDR3 totals 14 residues. Germline CDR1 SGHVS, CDR2 FQNEAQ. Trimming took off 4 bases at V and 4 bases at J, with 11 bases between the two ends. The CDR3 region is CASSSYVSYNEQFF. The CDR3 DNA sequence: TGTGCCAGCAGCTCCTATGTCAGTTACAATGAGCAGTTCTTC.

This clone was observed a single time. This chain joins TRBV5-1 and TRBJ2-3; 10 positions agree with TRBD2. With 0 bases clipped from V and 5 bases from J, the junction kept 6 bases outside the gene matches. CDR3 size: 16 residues. Germline CDR1 reads SGHRS; CDR2 reads YFSETQ. CDR3 sequence reads: CASSLGPSSGRDTQYF. CDR3 in DNA: TGCGCCAGCAGCTTGGGTCCGTCTAGCGGGAGAGATACGCAGTATTTT.

To note about this clone: The same CDR3 can be traced to other DNA sequences in this sample. This chain uses TRBV28 with TRBJ2-2, with TRBD1 as a possible D gene (5 bases). This CDR3 has 13 residues. The ends were cut back, 2 bases at V and 6 bases at J, with 7 bases in the middle. Germline loops: CDR1 MDHEN, CDR2 SYDVKM. Written as DNA, the CDR3 is TGTGCCAGCAGTTTAAGGGGTCCCGGGGAGCTGTTTTTT. Its protein is CASSLRGPGELFF.

This chain connects TRBV10-1 to TRBJ1-2; TRBD1 matches at 7 bases. The germline CDR1 and CDR2 sequences are WNHNN and SYGVQD (reference sequence). V lost 0 bases and J lost 13; bases outside the gene matches: 8. The CDR3 totals 13 residues. The chain's CDR3 is CASSESPGQRPTF. CDR3 DNA sequence: TGCGCCAGCAGTGAGTCACCGGGACAGAGGCCCACCTTC.

V usage is TRBV30 and J usage is TRBJ1-5; D is unclear. Germline lookup yields CDR1 GTSNPN and CDR2 SVGIG (reference sequence). V lost 1 base, J lost 7 bases, and 14 bases lay in between. The CDR3 is 14 amino acids. The CDR3 DNA follows: TGTGCCTGGAGTGGGGCCTCAACGGGACAGCCCCAGCATTTT. This encodes CAWSGASTGQPQHF.

The chain is built from TRBV10-2 and TRBJ1-6; 7 bases align to TRBD1. The germline V gene encodes CDR1 WSHSY and CDR2 SAAADI. V lost 6 bases and J lost 7; bases outside the gene matches: 6. This CDR3 comprises 14 residues. For the CDR3, the DNA is TGCGCCAGCAGAACCGGGACAGAGAATTCACCCCTCCACTTT. This encodes CASRTGTENSPLHF.

The chain employs TRBV11-2 and TRBJ2-3; D uncertain. The CDR3 extends over 15 amino acids. Germline loops: CDR1 SGHAT, CDR2 FQNNGV. Trimming took off 1 base at V and 2 bases at J, with 10 bases between the two ends. The CDR3 coding sequence is TGTGCCAGCAGCTTAGGATGGGGTATCACAGATACGCAGTATTTT. The encoded protein is CASSLGWGITDTQYF.

CDR3 sequence reads: CASSVGVTGRGTGELFF. CDR3 nucleotide sequence: TGCGCCAGCAGCGTTGGGGTGACAGGGAGGGGCACCGGGGAGCTGTTTTTT. V gene TRBV5-1 combines with J gene TRBJ2-2; D may match TRBD1 or TRBD2 (7 bases each). CDR1 and CDR2 from the germline V gene are SGHRS and YFSETQ. The CDR3 is made up of 17 amino acids. The V gene lost 4 bases and the J gene lost 4 bases, with 20 bases spanning the gap.